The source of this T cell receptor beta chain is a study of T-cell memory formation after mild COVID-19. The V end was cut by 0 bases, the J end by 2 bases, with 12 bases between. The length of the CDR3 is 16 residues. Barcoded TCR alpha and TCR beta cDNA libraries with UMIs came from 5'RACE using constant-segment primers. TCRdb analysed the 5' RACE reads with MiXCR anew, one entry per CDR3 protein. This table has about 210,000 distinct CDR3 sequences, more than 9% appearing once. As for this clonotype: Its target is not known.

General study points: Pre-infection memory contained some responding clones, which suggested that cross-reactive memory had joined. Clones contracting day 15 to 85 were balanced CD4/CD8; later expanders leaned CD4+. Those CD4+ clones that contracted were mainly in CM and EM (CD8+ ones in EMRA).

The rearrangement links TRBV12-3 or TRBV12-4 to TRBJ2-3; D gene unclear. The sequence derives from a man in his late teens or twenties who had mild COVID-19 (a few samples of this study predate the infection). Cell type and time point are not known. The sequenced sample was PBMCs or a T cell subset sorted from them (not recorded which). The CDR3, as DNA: TGTGCCAGCAGTTTAGCGCGAGTGCTCTACACAGATACGCAGTATTTT. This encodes CASSLARVLYTDTQYF.